The present T cell receptor beta chain was sequenced within a study of regulatory T cells in long-lasting Graves disease. As for this clonotype: The junction departs from germline at one end; a sequencing error may be responsible.

Germline CDR1 is DFQATT and CDR2 is SNEGSKA (reference sequence). The length of the CDR3 is 15 residues. TCR beta libraries were built with iRepertoire HTBI primers and Arm-PCR of CDR3 regions. TCRdb used MiXCR to reprocess the multiplex PCR reads, holding one entry per CDR3 protein. The sample lists 350,000 to 450,000 distinct CDR3 sequences, roughly 25% occurring once. Time point defined: persistent/refractory GD, antithyroid drugs over 5 years with positive TRAb. Construction of the TCR library relied on RNA isolated from PBMCs. This material consisted of peripheral blood mononuclear cells (PBMCs), taken when the disease was refractory, from a patient treated with antithyroid drugs. This rearrangement joins TRBV20-1 to TRBJ1-1, with a possible D match to TRBD1 (5 bases). The origin of this receptor is a woman aged 40 to 55 with Graves disease. The CDR3 is CSASFGAWVNTGAFF. The CDR3 DNA is TGCAGTGCTAGTTTTGGGGCATGGGTGAACACTGGAGCTTTCTTT.